What follows are 6 T cell receptor beta chains derived from one specimen sequenced in a study of cytomegalovirus exposure and HLA in healthy donors. PCR amplification relied on 60 Vbeta primers (plus 13 Jbeta primers). Clones were read by immunoSEQ multiplex PCR, and TCRdb kept only the in-frame ones, dropping some. The sample includes 95,000 to 150,000 clones, over 75% of them seen just once. Specimen: PBMCs. Receptors were obtained from a human donor in good health.

The J gene is TRBJ2-1, the V gene TRBV4-2; possible D gene TRBD2, 6 bases. The CDR3 consists of 16 residues. Germline CDR1 reads LGHNA; CDR2 reads YNFKEQ. Trimming took off 0 bases at V and 1 base at J, with 10 bases between the two ends. The CDR3 is CASSQEWEVSYNEQFF. CDR3 DNA: TGTGCCAGCAGCCAAGAGTGGGAGGTATCCTACAATGAGCAGTTCTTC.

The CDR3, as DNA: TGTGCCAGCAGCTGGGGACTAGCGGGCACAGATACGCAGTATTTT. Its protein is CASSWGLAGTDTQYF. V usage is TRBV7-3 and J usage is TRBJ2-3, with 11 positions matching TRBD2. The V gene's germline CDR1 is SGHTA and CDR2 FQGTGA. With 4 bases clipped from V and 1 base from J, the junction kept 1 base outside the gene matches. The CDR3 consists of 15 residues. The whole variable domain, remainder taken from reference TRBV7-3 and TRBJ2-3, is GAGVSQTPSNKVTEKGKYVELRCDPISGHTALYWYRQSLGQGPEFLIYFQGTGAADDSGLPNDRFFAVRPEGSVSTLKIQRTERGDSAVYLCASSWGLAGTDTQYFGPGTRLTVL.

This clone was seen only once. The chain carries TRBV5-1 and TRBJ1-6; 11 bases map to TRBD1. J lost 7 bases, V lost 7 bases, and 4 bases had no gene match. Germline V gives CDR1 SGHRS, CDR2 YFSETQ. This CDR3 region has 14 residues. CDR3 amino acids: CASRGDRGNSPLHF. The CDR3 DNA reads TGCGCCAGCCGGGGGGACAGGGGGAATTCACCCCTCCACTTT.

As DNA, the CDR3 is TGTGCCAGTACCGCCGGGACAGGGACCTACGAGCAGTACTTC. Its translation: CASTAGTGTYEQYF. The chain combines TRBV19 with TRBJ2-7, with 9 bases identical to TRBD1. With V trimmed by 7 bases and J by 2 bases, 6 bases remained unmatched. CDR3 length: 14 residues. Looked up from germline, CDR1 is LNHDA and CDR2 is SQIVND (reference sequence).

In DNA form, the CDR3 reads TGTGCCAGTAGCGACAGGTGGAATGAGCAGTTCTTC. Protein: CASSDRWNEQFF. The chain combines TRBV19 with TRBJ2-1; D is possibly TRBD1 (6 bases). V shed 6 bases and J shed 7 bases, with 10 bases lying between them. Germline V gene data show CDR1 as LNHDA and CDR2 as SQIVND (reference sequence). The length of the CDR3 is 12 residues.

The chain's CDR3 is CASSWGRGNTEAFF. Written as DNA, the CDR3 is TGTGCCAGCAGCTGGGGCAGGGGGAACACTGAAGCTTTCTTT. The chain is built from TRBV5-4 and TRBJ1-1; D might be TRBD1 (6 bases). V lost 3 bases and J 1 base, leaving 10 bases between the germline ends. CDR3 length: 14 amino acids. CDR1 and CDR2 (germline): SGHNT, YYREEE (reference sequence).